The 17 T cell receptor beta chains below come from one sample, sequenced in a study of cytomegalovirus exposure and HLA in healthy donors. A multiplex PCR was run with 60 Vbeta primers and 13 Jbeta primers. TCRdb keeps only in-frame clones here, not all; method: immunoSEQ multiplex PCR. The sample lists approximately 110,000 clones; 80% were seen once. Sequencing was carried out using PBMCs. Source of these receptors: a man aged 45-60 years in good health and CMV-seronegative.

The chain recombines TRBV28 with TRBJ2-7, with D maybe TRBD2 (7 bases). The CDR3 length is 14 residues. The germline V gene has CDR1 MDHEN and CDR2 SYDVKM. Between the trimmed V and J ends, which lost 3 bases and 3 bases, there was a span of 12 bases. The CDR3 bases are TGTGCCAGCAGTTTCGGGGGGCTTCTCTACGAGCAGTACTTC. It codes for CASSFGGLLYEQYF. The full variable domain, rest sourced from reference TRBV28 and TRBJ2-7, is DVKVTQSSRYLVKRTGEKVFLECVQDMDHENMFWYRQDPGLGLRLIYFSYDVKMKEKGDIPEGYSVSREKKERFSLILESASTNQTSMYLCASSFGGLLYEQYFGPGTRLTVT.

The rearrangement uses TRBV7-3 and TRBJ2-1; 7 bases agree with TRBD2. The length of the CDR3 is 16 residues. Per the germline V gene, CDR1 is SGHTA and CDR2 is FQGTGA. J was trimmed by 5 bases and V by 1 base; bases with no gene match: 8. CDR3 protein: CASSLMGGFPHNEQFF. The DNA of the CDR3 is TGTGCCAGCAGCTTAATGGGGGGGTTTCCGCACAATGAGCAGTTCTTC.

This clone was seen a few times. The V gene is TRBV15, the J gene TRBJ2-5, with D possibly TRBD1 on 6 matching bases. From germline, CDR1 is LNHNV and CDR2 YYDKDF (reference sequence). CDR3 length: 15 residues. V was clipped by 0 bases and J by 4 bases, with 12 bases between them. In DNA, the CDR3 is TGTGCCACCAGCAGAGAGGGGGCTATTGGAGAGACCCAGTACTTC. This sequence encodes CATSREGAIGETQYF.

This clone was detected only once. J is TRBJ2-5 and V is TRBV18, with D unclear. V lost 2 bases and J 4 bases, leaving 8 bases between the germline ends. The CDR3 is 13 amino acids. Germline CDR1 is KGHSH and CDR2 is LQKENI. CDR3 amino acids: CASSPISPETQYF. The CDR3 bases are TGTGCCAGCTCACCAATATCCCCAGAGACCCAGTACTTC.

This chain connects TRBV6-6 to TRBJ1-1, with D unresolved. Deletions cut 4 bases from V and 3 bases from J, with 18 bases between. CDR1 is MNHNY and CDR2 is SVGAGI in the germline V gene (reference sequence). The CDR3 consists of 16 residues. CDR3 protein: CASSSDRGGWDTEAFF. The CDR3 DNA reads as TGTGCCAGCAGTTCAGACCGGGGTGGCTGGGACACTGAAGCTTTCTTT.

The count of this clone is one. The chain recombines TRBV4-2 with TRBJ1-1; tentative D call: TRBD1 (5 bases). The CDR3 has 17 residues. V was shortened by 2 bases and J by 1 base, with 17 bases between the two germline ends. CDR1 and CDR2 (germline): LGHNA, YNFKEQ. The CDR3 DNA is TGTGCCAGCAGCCAACCGGGCCTCAGGGTTTGGAACACTGAAGCTTTCTTT. It translates to CASSQPGLRVWNTEAFF.

V and J are TRBV29-1 and TRBJ1-1; 8 bases agree with TRBD1. The V segment lost 6 bases and the J segment 11 bases; nucleotides outside the gene matches: 8. This CDR3 contains 11 residues. Germline CDR1 is SQVTM and CDR2 is ANQGSEA. The CDR3 region is CSVGTGQAAFF. The CDR3 DNA is TGCAGCGTGGGGACAGGTCAGGCGGCTTTCTTT.

On this clone itself: The germline gene is not matched at one end of the junction; a read error may be the cause. The chain combines TRBV19 with TRBJ2-2; TRBD2 matches at 11 bases. The CDR3 is 15 residues long. CDR1 is LNHDA and CDR2 is SQIVND in the germline V gene (reference sequence). The CDR3 bases are TGTGCCAGCAGTAGGGGACTAGCGGATACCGGGGAGCTGTTTTTT. This codes for CASSRGLADTGELFF.

CDR3 loop: CAWSPRQGIYNEQFF. The CDR3 DNA sequence: TGTGCCTGGAGCCCTCGACAGGGCATCTACAATGAGCAGTTCTTC. The chain recombines TRBV30 with TRBJ2-1; 7 bases align to TRBD1. Germline CDR1 GTSNPN, CDR2 SVGIG (reference sequence). V dropped 3 bases and J dropped 3; count of bases not matched to a gene: 8. The CDR3 consists of 15 residues.

J is TRBJ2-2 and V is TRBV29-1; 9 bases are a match to TRBD1. Unmatched junction bases numbered 8, after V lost 5 bases and J lost 7 bases. The CDR3 contains 14 residues. Germline assignment: CDR1 SQVTM and CDR2 ANQGSEA. DNA for the CDR3: TGCAGCGTTCCACAGGGGGCCGGGGTCGGGGAGCTGTTTTTT. Translation gives CSVPQGAGVGELFF.

V is TRBV4-3 and J is TRBJ2-1; TRBD1 aligns across 9 bases. Germline values: CDR1 LGHNA, CDR2 YSLEER. The ends lost 4 bases at V and 3 bases at J; junction bases unmatched: 7. The CDR3 covers 16 residues. The CDR3 here is CASSRGRTGDYNEQFF. CDR3 sequence (DNA): TGCGCCAGCAGCCGAGGACGGACAGGGGACTACAATGAGCAGTTCTTC.

The chain joins TRBV28 to TRBJ1-2, with TRBD1 matching 9 bases. Unmatched junction bases numbered 7, after V lost 4 bases and J lost 1 base. CDR3 size: 16 residues. Germline V gene lookup returns CDR1 MDHEN and CDR2 SYDVKM. CDR3 bases: TGTGCCAGCAGTTCACCCCAGGGACAGGGTAACTATGGCTACACCTTC. Its protein product is CASSSPQGQGNYGYTF.

V gene TRBV29-1 combines with J gene TRBJ2-2; D is perhaps TRBD2 (6 bases). Germline-derived CDR1 and CDR2 are SQVTM and ANQGSEA. CDR3 length equals 14 residues. V lost 6 bases and J 0 bases, leaving 11 bases between the germline ends. The CDR3 loop reads CSVGGLTNTGELFF. CDR3 nucleotide sequence: TGCAGCGTGGGAGGACTTACGAACACCGGGGAGCTGTTTTTT.

The rearrangement joins TRBV29-1 to TRBJ1-2, with D perhaps matching TRBD1 (5 bases). The V end lost 6 bases, the J end lost 0 bases, and 11 bases lay between the germline ends. The germline gives CDR1 SQVTM, CDR2 ANQGSEA. CDR3 length: 13 amino acids. CDR3 DNA: TGCAGCGTCGATAGACAGTCTAACTATGGCTACACCTTC. Translating it yields CSVDRQSNYGYTF.

This sequence joins TRBV6-5 and TRBJ1-2; tentatively, D is TRBD1 (6 bases). The germline V gene has CDR1 MNHEY and CDR2 SVGAGI. The length of the CDR3 is 15 residues. Trimming stripped 0 bases from V and 4 bases from J, with 12 bases between. The CDR3: CASSYSKARGYGYTF. The CDR3 DNA reads TGTGCCAGCAGTTACTCGAAGGCCAGGGGCTATGGCTACACCTTC.

The genes are TRBV5-1 and TRBJ1-2; 7 positions match TRBD1. J gave up 4 bases and V 3 bases, and 9 bases lay outside the gene matches. Looked up from germline, CDR1 is SGHRS and CDR2 is YFSETQ. This CDR3 is 15 amino acids long. This CDR3 is CASSSGGTAGYGYTF. For the CDR3, the DNA is TGCGCCAGCAGCTCGGGCGGGACAGCCGGCTATGGCTACACCTTC.

V and J are TRBV6-6 and TRBJ2-5; D call uncertain. V lost 3 bases and J lost 5, with 13 bases in between. The CDR3 runs 14 residues. CDR1 is MNHNY and CDR2 is SVGAGI in the germline V gene (reference sequence). CDR3 DNA: TGTGCCAGCAGTTATGGCCCACCGGAGGAGACCCAGTACTTC. Translated, it gives CASSYGPPEETQYF.